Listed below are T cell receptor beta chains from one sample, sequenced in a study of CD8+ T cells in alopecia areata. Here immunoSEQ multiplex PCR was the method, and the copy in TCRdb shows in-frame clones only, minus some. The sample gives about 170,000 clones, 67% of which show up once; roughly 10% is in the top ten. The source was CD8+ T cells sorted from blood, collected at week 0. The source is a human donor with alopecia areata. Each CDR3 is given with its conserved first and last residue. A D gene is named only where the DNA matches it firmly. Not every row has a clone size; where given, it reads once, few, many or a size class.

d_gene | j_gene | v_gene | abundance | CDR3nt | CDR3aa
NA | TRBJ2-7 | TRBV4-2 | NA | TGTGCCAGCAGCCAAGGCTCCTACGAGCAGTACTTC | CASSQGSYEQYF
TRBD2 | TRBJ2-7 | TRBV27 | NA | TGTGCCAGCAGGGGGGGGGCCTACGAGCAGTACTTC | CASRGGAYEQYF
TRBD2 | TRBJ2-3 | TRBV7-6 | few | TGTGCCAGCAGCTTAAGCGGGGGGAAGATTCCAGATACGCAGTATTTT | CASSLSGGKIPDTQYF
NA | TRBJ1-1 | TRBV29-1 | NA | TGCAGCGTGCCGGGCACTGAAGCTTTCTTT | CSVPGTEAFF
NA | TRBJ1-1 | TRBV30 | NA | TGTGCAGGGGAGATTGCAACTGAAGCTTTCTTT | CAGEIATEAFF
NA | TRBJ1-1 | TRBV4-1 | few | TGCGCCAGCAGCCAAGCAGGGATCTCGATTGAAGCTTTCTTT | CASSQAGISIEAFF
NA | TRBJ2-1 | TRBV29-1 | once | TGCAGCGTTGGACTTCACAATGAGCAGTTCTTC | CSVGLHNEQFF
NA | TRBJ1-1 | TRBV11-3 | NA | TGTGCCAGCAGCCCCCCCGGGAGCGAGGTAAGGGCTTTCTTT | CASSPPGSEVRAFF
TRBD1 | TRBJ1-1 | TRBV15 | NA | TGTGCCACCAGCAGGGTACAGGGGACTGAAGCTTTCTTT | CATSRVQGTEAFF
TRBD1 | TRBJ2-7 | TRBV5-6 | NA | TGTGCCAGCAGCTTGGTCGGGACAGGGGGCGACGAGCAGTACTTC | CASSLVGTGGDEQYF
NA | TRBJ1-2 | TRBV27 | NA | TGTGCCAGTACAGGGTCCTGGGGCTATGGCTACACCTTC | CASTGSWGYGYTF
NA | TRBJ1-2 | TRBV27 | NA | TGTGCCAGCAGTTTAGGGGTTAACTATGGCTACACCTTC | CASSLGVNYGYTF
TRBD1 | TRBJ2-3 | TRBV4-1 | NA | TGCGCCAGCAGCCCCATGACAGGGGTCACAGATACGCAGTATTTT | CASSPMTGVTDTQYF
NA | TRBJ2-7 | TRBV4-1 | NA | TGCGCCAGCAGCCAAGATCGTGGGTACGAGCAGTACTTC | CASSQDRGYEQYF
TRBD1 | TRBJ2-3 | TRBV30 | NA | TGTGCCTGGTCCACCCCCCTTAGGACAGGGAAAGATACGCAGTATTTT | CAWSTPLRTGKDTQYF
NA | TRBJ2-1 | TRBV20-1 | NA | TGCAGTGCCGACCAGTACAATGAGCAGTTCTTC | CSADQYNEQFF
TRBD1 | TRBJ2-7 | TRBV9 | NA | TGTGCCAGCAGCGTAGGATACGGGACAGCCTACGAGCAGTACTTC | CASSVGYGTAYEQYF
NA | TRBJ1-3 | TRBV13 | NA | TGTGCCAGCAGCTTAATAAGTCGCCAGACTGGAAACACCATATATTTT | CASSLISRQTGNTIYF
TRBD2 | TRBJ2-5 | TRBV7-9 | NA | TGTGCCAGCAGCCCACTAAGCGGGACTAGCCTCGAGACCCAGTACTTC | CASSPLSGTSLETQYF
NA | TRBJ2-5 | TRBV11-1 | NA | TGTGCCAGCACGCCGGCAGGGCAACAAGAGACCCAGTACTTC | CASTPAGQQETQYF
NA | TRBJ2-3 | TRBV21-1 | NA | TGTGCCAGCACTCTTAGGGGTACAGATACGCAGTATTTT | CASTLRGTDTQYF
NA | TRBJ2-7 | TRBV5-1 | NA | TGCGCCAGCAGCTTGGCGGGCCCCATGGAAGAGCAGTACTTC | CASSLAGPMEEQYF
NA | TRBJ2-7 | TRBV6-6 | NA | TGTGCCACCGGGTTCCGCGAGCAGTACTTC | CATGFREQYF
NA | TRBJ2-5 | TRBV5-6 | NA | TGTGCCAGCAGCTTTCCCTCTGCGAGGGACCAAGAGACCCAGTACTTC | CASSFPSARDQETQYF
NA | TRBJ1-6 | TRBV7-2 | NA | TGTGCCAGCAGCCCCCGGGGCGGGTATTCACCCCTCCACTTT | CASSPRGGYSPLHF
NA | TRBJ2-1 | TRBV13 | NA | TGTGCCAGCAGCGTGGGTAGGGGCTACAATGAGCAGTTCTTC | CASSVGRGYNEQFF
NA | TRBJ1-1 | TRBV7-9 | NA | TGTGCCACCTCGGGGATGAACACTGAAGCTTTCTTT | CATSGMNTEAFF
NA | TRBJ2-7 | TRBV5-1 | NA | TGCGCCAGTAGCACATCGGGGAAGAACTACGAGCAGTACTTC | CASSTSGKNYEQYF
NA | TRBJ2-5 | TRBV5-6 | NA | TGTGCCAGCAGCTTCGGGGGTTCCGAAGAGACCCAGTACTTC | CASSFGGSEETQYF